The clone carrying this T cell receptor beta chain was observed many times. The data stem from a study of regulatory T cells in long-lasting Graves disease. Time point of the sample: newly diagnosed GD, antithyroid drugs for less than 3 months. PBMC-extracted RNA yielded the TCR library. Arm-PCR of CDR3 regions with iRepertoire HTBI primers generated TCR beta libraries. TCRdb reprocessed the multiplex PCR reads with MiXCR, giving one entry per CDR3 protein. The sample records approximately 350,000 distinct CDR3 sequences, roughly 17% being singletons. The CDR3 extends over 14 amino acids. Trimming shortened V by 6 bases and J by 2 bases, and 14 bases separated the two germline ends. Germline assignment: CDR1 DFQATT and CDR2 SNEGSKA (reference sequence). These data were also reused for a study on T cells in Graves' hyperthyroidism and ophthalmopathy. From that second work: TCR CDR3 regions were first amplified by RT-PCR with HTBI primers.

The V and J genes are TRBV20-1 and TRBJ2-4, with a weak D call TRBD2 (6 bases). The sequence came from a man aged 40-49 years with Graves disease. The input for sequencing was peripheral blood mononuclear cells (PBMCs), taken at new diagnosis, from a patient treated with antithyroid drugs. CDR3 DNA: TGCAGTGCCCGCGTGGGGGGAACCAAAAACATTCAGTACTTC. This encodes CSARVGGTKNIQYF.